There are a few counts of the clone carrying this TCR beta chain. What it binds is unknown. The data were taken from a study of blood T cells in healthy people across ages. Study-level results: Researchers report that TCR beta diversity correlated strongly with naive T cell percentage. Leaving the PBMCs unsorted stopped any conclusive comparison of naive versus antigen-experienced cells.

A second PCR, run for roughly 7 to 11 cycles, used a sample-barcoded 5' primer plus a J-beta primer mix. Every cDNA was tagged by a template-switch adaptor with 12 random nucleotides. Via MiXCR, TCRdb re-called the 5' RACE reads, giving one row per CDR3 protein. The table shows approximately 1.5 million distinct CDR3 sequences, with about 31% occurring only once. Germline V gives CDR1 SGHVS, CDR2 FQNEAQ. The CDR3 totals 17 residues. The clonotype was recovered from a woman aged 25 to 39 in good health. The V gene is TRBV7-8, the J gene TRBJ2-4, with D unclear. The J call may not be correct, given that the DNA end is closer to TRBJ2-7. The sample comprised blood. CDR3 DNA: TGTGCCAGCAGCTTAGTACTTAGACCGCCATTAGTCCACGAGCAGTACTTC. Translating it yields CASSLVLRPPLVHEQYF.